The 28 T cell receptor beta chains below were found in one sample sequenced in a study of shared clonotypes between healthy human individuals. Positive CCR7 selection of CD45RO-negative cells yielded the naive CD8 cells, and terminally differentiated effector memory CD45RA+ cells were excluded. Libraries were prepared by immunoSEQ multiplex PCR; TCRdb keeps only in-frame clonotypes and omits some of them. In the table there are hundreds of thousands of clones, 98% of which are singletons. The sample comprised naive CD8+ T cells sorted from blood. The receptors stem from a man in his thirties or forties in good health.

Worth noting for this clone: Distinct nucleotide sequences in the sample also encode this CDR3. This chain links TRBV27 with TRBJ2-7, with D uncertain. Trimming left V 3 bases short and J 4 bases short, with 4 bases between. Germline CDR1 reads MNHEY; CDR2 reads SMNVEV (reference sequence). The CDR3 contains 11 residues. The CDR3 DNA reads as TGTGCCAGCAGTTTCGGGTACGAGCAGTACTTC. Translated, it gives CASSFGYEQYF.

The rearrangement uses TRBV27 and TRBJ2-7; 10 positions agree with TRBD2. Per the germline V gene, CDR1 is MNHEY and CDR2 is SMNVEV (reference sequence). Losses at the gene ends were 5 bases for V and 4 bases for J; bases not matched to a gene: 8. The CDR3 is 15 residues long. The CDR3 coding sequence is TGTGCCAGCAGTCAGCGCTTAGCGGGAGGTTACGAGCAGTACTTC. Translation: CASSQRLAGGYEQYF.

The chain employs TRBV29-1 and TRBJ1-2; D is uncertain. Trimming took off 4 bases at V and 8 bases at J, with 14 bases between the two ends. The CDR3 spans 12 residues. Germline CDR1 and CDR2: SQVTM and ANQGSEA. The CDR3 loop reads CSVVRESEGYTF. DNA of the CDR3: TGCAGCGTTGTGAGAGAAAGCGAGGGCTACACCTTC. The whole variable domain, filled in from reference TRBV29-1 and TRBJ1-2, reads SAVISQKPSRDICQRGTSLTIQCQVDSQVTMMFWYRQQPGQSLTLIATANQGSEATYESGFVIDKFPISRPNLTFSTLTVSNMSPEDSSIYLCSVVRESEGYTFGSGTRLTVV.

The count of this clone is one. V usage is TRBV27 and J usage is TRBJ2-1; perhaps TRBD1 as D (6 bases). The CDR3 length is 14 residues. V shed 7 bases and J shed 5 bases, with 15 bases lying between them. Germline CDR1 and CDR2: MNHEY and SMNVEV (reference sequence). The DNA for the CDR3 is TGTGCCAGCACAATTGGGGACAACAACAATGAGCAGTTCTTC. This sequence encodes CASTIGDNNNEQFF.

This chain joins TRBV10-2 and TRBJ2-7; TRBD1 matches 11 bases. V trimming: 11 bases; J trimming: 6 bases; junction bases outside the gene matches: 6. The CDR3 spans 12 residues. Germline CDR1 reads WSHSY; CDR2 reads SAAADI. DNA of the CDR3: TGCGCCTGTGGACAGGGGGCCTCCGAGCAGTACTTC. Its translation: CACGQGASEQYF.

CDR3 sequence (DNA): TGCGCCAGCAGCCCTGCCGGGACACTTGGAAACACCATATATTTT. It specifies CASSPAGTLGNTIYF. This sequence joins TRBV4-1 and TRBJ1-3, with D perhaps TRBD1 (6 bases). Trimming left V 4 bases short and J 3 bases short, with 13 bases between. The V gene's germline CDR1 is MGHRA and CDR2 YSYEKL. The length of the CDR3 is 15 residues.

The chain couples TRBV14 to TRBJ2-3; D gene ambiguous. V was cut by 5 bases and J by 1 base, with 10 bases left in between. CDR3 length equals 14 residues. CDR1 and CDR2 (germline): SGHDN, FVKESK. The CDR3 DNA sequence: TGTGCCAGCAGCTCCCGGTGGGGCACAGATACGCAGTATTTT. Its translation is CASSSRWGTDTQYF.

This clone was seen a handful of times. V and J are TRBV5-1 and TRBJ2-7; D possibly corresponds to TRBD1 (6 bases). This CDR3 comprises 14 residues. V was trimmed by 3 bases and J by 0 bases, leaving 10 bases between them. The germline V gene encodes CDR1 SGHRS and CDR2 YFSETQ. This chain's CDR3 is CASSSRDNSYEQYF. CDR3 in DNA: TGCGCCAGCAGCTCCCGGGACAACTCCTACGAGCAGTACTTC.

V and J are TRBV7-9 and TRBJ2-1, with TRBD1 matching over 9 bases. Per germline, CDR1 SEHNR and CDR2 FQNEAQ (reference sequence). The V segment lost 2 bases and the J segment 4 bases; nucleotides outside the gene matches: 3. The CDR3 sequence is 15 residues long. The CDR3 DNA reads as TGTGCCAGCAGCTTAAGGACAGGGGTTTACAATGAGCAGTTCTTC. Its protein product is CASSLRTGVYNEQFF.

The chain's CDR3 is CSVSPGDRAGEQYF. CDR3 DNA: TGCAGCGTCTCACCAGGGGACAGGGCCGGGGAGCAGTACTTC. This chain joins TRBV29-1 and TRBJ2-7; 9 bases are a match to TRBD1. Germline trimming cut 6 bases from V and 7 bases from J; bases unmatched to any gene: 13. Germline CDR1 SQVTM, CDR2 ANQGSEA. This CDR3 has 14 amino acids.

V gene TRBV7-3 combines with J gene TRBJ1-1; D may be TRBD1 (5 bases). With 5 bases removed from V and 1 base from J, the gap between germline ends came to 5 bases. Per germline, CDR1 SGHTA and CDR2 FQGTGA. The CDR3 length is 12 residues. In DNA, the CDR3 is TGTGCCAGCAGCCAGGGGAACACTGAAGCTTTCTTT. Translating it yields CASSQGNTEAFF.

The gene calls are TRBV2 and TRBJ2-3, with 12 bases aligning to TRBD1. CDR1 is SNHLY and CDR2 is FYNNEI in the germline V gene. The J segment lost 1 base and the V segment lost 4 bases, leaving 6 bases of the junction unmatched. The CDR3 length is 17 residues. The DNA of the CDR3 is TGTGCCAGCAGTGGGGACAGGGGGCCGGTGGGCACAGATACGCAGTATTTT. It encodes CASSGDRGPVGTDTQYF. The full variable domain, completed using reference TRBV2 and TRBJ2-3, is EPEVTQTPSHQVTQMGQEVILRCVPISNHLYFYWYRQILGQKVEFLVSFYNNEISEKSEIFDDQFSVERPDGSNFTLKIRSTKLEDSAMYFCASSGDRGPVGTDTQYFGPGTRLTVL.

The chain links TRBV14 to TRBJ2-2; tentatively, D is TRBD2 (6 bases). Trimming took off 3 bases at V and 8 bases at J, with 16 bases between the two ends. This CDR3 is 15 amino acids long. CDR1 and CDR2 (germline): SGHDN, FVKESK. CDR3 loop: CASSQGLGVIGELFF. The CDR3 nucleotides read TGTGCCAGCAGCCAGGGACTGGGAGTGATAGGGGAGCTGTTTTTT. Variable domain in full (rest from reference TRBV14 and TRBJ2-2): EAGVTQFPSHSVIEKGQTVTLRCDPISGHDNLYWYRRVMGKEIKFLLHFVKESKQDESGMPNNRFLAERTGGTYSTLKVQPAELEDSGVYFCASSQGLGVIGELFFGEGSRLTVL.

This clone occurred a few times. A junction boundary mismatches the germline segment, possibly from a read error. The rearrangement joins TRBV7-9 to TRBJ2-3; the D is unclear. Germline V gene lookup returns CDR1 SEHNR and CDR2 FQNEAQ (reference sequence). CDR3 length: 10 amino acids. CDR3: CASSSIAKGF. The CDR3 DNA is TGTGCCAGCAGCTCCATAGCTAAAGGTTTT.

The V gene is TRBV4-3, the J gene TRBJ2-1; 7 bases are a match to TRBD2. Germline CDR1 is LGHNA and CDR2 is YSLEER. The CDR3 runs 16 residues. J gave up 0 bases and V 5 bases, and 7 bases lay outside the gene matches. The CDR3 loop reads CASSGLGGSSYNEQFF. The CDR3 coding sequence is TGCGCCAGCAGCGGTCTCGGGGGGAGCTCCTACAATGAGCAGTTCTTC.

The CDR3, as DNA: TGTGCCAGCAGTGTGCTAGCGGGAGGCCATGGCGGGGAGCAGTACTTC. Its protein is CASSVLAGGHGGEQYF. The J gene is TRBJ2-7, the V gene TRBV27; 11 bases are a match to TRBD2. This CDR3 spans 16 amino acids. Germline-derived CDR1 and CDR2 are MNHEY and SMNVEV (reference sequence). Unmatched junction bases numbered 13, after V lost 5 bases and J lost 7 bases.

This clone was observed once. V gene TRBV30 combines with J gene TRBJ2-1; D is perhaps TRBD2 (5 bases). Germline loops: CDR1 GTSNPN, CDR2 SVGIG (reference sequence). V lost 0 bases to trimming and J lost 10 bases, with 10 bases between them. The CDR3 is made up of 12 amino acids. In DNA, the CDR3 is TGTGCCTGGAGTGTAGTGGGAGAGGAGCAGTTCTTC. Translating gives CAWSVVGEEQFF.

The rearrangement joins TRBV18 to TRBJ2-5; possible D gene TRBD1, 6 bases. Germline CDR1 is KGHSH and CDR2 is LQKENI. V shed 0 bases and J shed 4 bases, with 6 bases lying between them. The CDR3 totals 13 residues. CDR3 in DNA: TGTGCCAGCTCACCACCGGACAGAGAGACCCAGTACTTC. Translating it yields CASSPPDRETQYF.

The chain links TRBV27 to TRBJ2-7; no clear D gene. Trimming left V 3 bases short and J 2 bases short, with 11 bases between. Germline V gene sequence: CDR1 MNHEY, CDR2 SMNVEV (reference sequence). This CDR3 is built from 14 residues. CDR3 residues: CASSFLTDTYEQYF. The DNA of the CDR3 is TGTGCCAGCAGTTTTCTGACCGATACCTACGAGCAGTACTTC.

Here the CDR3 reads CASSLNELGSRFPREQYF. In DNA, the CDR3 is TGTGCCAGCAGTTTAAATGAGCTCGGTTCCCGATTCCCAAGAGAGCAGTACTTC. The V gene is TRBV27, the J gene TRBJ2-7; D not resolved. This CDR3 is built from 18 residues. Between the trimmed V and J ends, which lost 2 bases and 7 bases, there was a span of 27 bases. Germline CDR1 is MNHEY and CDR2 is SMNVEV (reference sequence).

The rearrangement uses TRBV6-5 and TRBJ1-2; 9 bases align to TRBD1. The CDR3 spans 14 residues. CDR1 is MNHEY, CDR2 SVGAGI, per germline. The V and J ends lost 2 bases and 4 bases, in that order; junction bases with no gene match: 2. The CDR3 region is CASSYVGQGYGYTF. CDR3 DNA: TGTGCCAGCAGTTACGTGGGACAGGGCTATGGCTACACCTTC.

The rearrangement uses TRBV9 and TRBJ2-2, with 10 nucleotides matching TRBD2. The germline CDR1 and CDR2 sequences are SGDLS and YYNGEE. The CDR3 is 15 residues long. V dropped 4 bases and J dropped 9; count of bases not matched to a gene: 9. This chain's CDR3 is CASSTGTSEHRELFF. The DNA of the CDR3 is TGTGCCAGCAGCACGGGGACTAGCGAACACCGGGAGCTGTTTTTT.

This clone was seen once. This chain links TRBV5-4 with TRBJ2-2, with D unclear. Germline V CDR1 and CDR2: SGHNT, YYREEE (reference sequence). There are 15 residues in the CDR3. V was cut by 2 bases and J by 0 bases, with 8 bases left in between. The CDR3 region is CASSFGVANTGELFF. For the CDR3, the DNA is TGTGCCAGCAGCTTTGGGGTTGCGAACACCGGGGAGCTGTTTTTT.

The chain combines TRBV19 with TRBJ2-7, with 10 bases lining up with TRBD2. V gave up 1 base and J gave up 2 bases; unmatched junction bases: 5. The CDR3 contains 16 residues. The germline gives CDR1 LNHDA, CDR2 SQIVND (reference sequence). The CDR3 here is CASSIGRLAGAYEQYF. The DNA for the CDR3 is TGTGCCAGTAGTATAGGTCGGCTAGCGGGAGCCTACGAGCAGTACTTC.

This chain uses TRBV7-9 with TRBJ2-1; TRBD2 matches at 7 bases. Germline V CDR1 and CDR2: SEHNR, FQNEAQ (reference sequence). V shed 4 bases and J 4 bases; nucleotides not matched to a gene: 13. This CDR3 is 17 amino acids long. The CDR3 DNA reads TGTGCCAGCAGCTACACCGGGACTACCCCACGTTACAATGAGCAGTTCTTC. Translated, it gives CASSYTGTTPRYNEQFF.

The V and J genes are TRBV6-6 and TRBJ1-1; unclear D gene. V was cut by 0 bases and J by 6 bases, with 14 bases left in between. CDR3 length: 15 amino acids. The germline V gene has CDR1 MNHNY and CDR2 SVGAGI (reference sequence). CDR3: CASSYSSWSVAEAFF. In DNA form, the CDR3 reads TGTGCCAGCAGTTACTCTAGTTGGTCAGTCGCTGAAGCTTTCTTT.

The genes are TRBV7-9 and TRBJ2-2, with 13 bases identical to TRBD2. There are 15 residues in the CDR3. Germline CDR1 reads SEHNR; CDR2 reads FQNEAQ (reference sequence). The V segment lost 6 bases and the J segment 7 bases; nucleotides outside the gene matches: 5. In DNA, the CDR3 is TGTGCCAGCAGAGGACTAGCGGGAGTTAACGGGGAGCTGTTTTTT. Protein: CASRGLAGVNGELFF.

J is TRBJ1-2 and V is TRBV9; D unclear. This CDR3 contains 12 residues. V was cut by 4 bases and J by 2 bases, with 6 bases left in between. The germline CDR1 and CDR2 sequences are SGDLS and YYNGEE. Here the CDR3 reads CASSPQNYGYTF. DNA of the CDR3: TGTGCCAGCAGCCCTCAGAACTATGGCTACACCTTC.